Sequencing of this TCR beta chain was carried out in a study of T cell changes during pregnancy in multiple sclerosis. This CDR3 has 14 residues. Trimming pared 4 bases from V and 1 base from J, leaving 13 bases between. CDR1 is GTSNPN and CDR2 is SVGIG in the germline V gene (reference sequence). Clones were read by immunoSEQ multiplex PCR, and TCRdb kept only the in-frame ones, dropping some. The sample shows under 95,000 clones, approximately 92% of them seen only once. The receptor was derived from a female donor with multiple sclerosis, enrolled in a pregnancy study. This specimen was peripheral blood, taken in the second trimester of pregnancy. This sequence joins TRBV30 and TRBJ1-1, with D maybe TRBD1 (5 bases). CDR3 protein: CAWTFRQGNTEAFF. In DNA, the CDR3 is TGTGCCTGGACCTTCCGTCAGGGGAACACTGAAGCTTTCTTT.